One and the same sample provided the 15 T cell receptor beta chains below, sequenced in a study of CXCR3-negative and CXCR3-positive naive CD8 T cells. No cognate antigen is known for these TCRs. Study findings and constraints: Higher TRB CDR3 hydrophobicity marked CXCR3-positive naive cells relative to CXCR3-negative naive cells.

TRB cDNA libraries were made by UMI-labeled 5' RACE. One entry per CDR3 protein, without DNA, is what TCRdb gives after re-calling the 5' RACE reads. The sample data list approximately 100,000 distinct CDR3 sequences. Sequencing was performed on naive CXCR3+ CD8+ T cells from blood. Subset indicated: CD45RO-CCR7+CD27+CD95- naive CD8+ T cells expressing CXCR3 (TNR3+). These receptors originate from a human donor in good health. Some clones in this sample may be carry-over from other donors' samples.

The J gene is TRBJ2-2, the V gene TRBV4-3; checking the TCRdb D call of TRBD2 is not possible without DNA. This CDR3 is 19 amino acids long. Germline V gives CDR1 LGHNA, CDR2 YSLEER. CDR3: CASSQTLMSGGAATGELFF.

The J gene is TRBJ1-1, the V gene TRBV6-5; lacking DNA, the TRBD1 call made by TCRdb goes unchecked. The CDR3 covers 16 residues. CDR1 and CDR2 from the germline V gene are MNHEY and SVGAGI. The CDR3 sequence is CASSYLPGQSKGEAFF.

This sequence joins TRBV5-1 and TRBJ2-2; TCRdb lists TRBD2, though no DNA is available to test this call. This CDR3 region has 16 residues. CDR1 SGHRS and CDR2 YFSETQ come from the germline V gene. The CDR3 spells CASSLSPTSDTGELFF.

The CDR3 reads CASSYDGDSYEQYF. The V call is TRBV6-5, the J call TRBJ2-7. The CDR3 sequence is 14 residues long. Germline-derived CDR1 and CDR2 are MNHEY and SVGAGI.

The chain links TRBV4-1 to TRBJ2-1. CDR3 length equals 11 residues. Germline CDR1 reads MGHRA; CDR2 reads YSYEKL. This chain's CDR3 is CASSQLNEQFF.

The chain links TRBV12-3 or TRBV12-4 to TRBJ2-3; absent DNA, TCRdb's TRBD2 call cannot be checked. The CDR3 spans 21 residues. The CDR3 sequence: CATRGQKLLAEEGPLTDTQYF.

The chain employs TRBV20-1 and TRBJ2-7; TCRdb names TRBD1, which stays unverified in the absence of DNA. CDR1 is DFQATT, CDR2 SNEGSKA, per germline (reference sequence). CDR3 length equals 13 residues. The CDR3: CSAIWTGVHEQYF.

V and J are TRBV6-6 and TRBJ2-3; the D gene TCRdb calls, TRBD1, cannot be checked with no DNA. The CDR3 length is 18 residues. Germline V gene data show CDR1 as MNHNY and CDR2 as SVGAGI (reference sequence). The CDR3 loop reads CASSYSPITTERTDTQYF.

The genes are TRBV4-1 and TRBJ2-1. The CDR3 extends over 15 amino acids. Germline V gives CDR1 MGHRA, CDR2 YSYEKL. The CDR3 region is CASSQGGLSYNEQFF.

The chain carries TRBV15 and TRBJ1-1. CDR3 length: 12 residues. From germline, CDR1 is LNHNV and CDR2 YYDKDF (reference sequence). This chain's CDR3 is CATSRDDNEAFF.

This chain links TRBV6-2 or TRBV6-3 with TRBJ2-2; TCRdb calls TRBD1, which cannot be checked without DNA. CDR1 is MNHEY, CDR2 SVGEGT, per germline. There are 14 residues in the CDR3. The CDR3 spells CASNPRGLTGELFF.

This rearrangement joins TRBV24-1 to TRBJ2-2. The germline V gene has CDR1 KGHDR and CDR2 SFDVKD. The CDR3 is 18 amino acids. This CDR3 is CATSASFRSEDDTGELFF.

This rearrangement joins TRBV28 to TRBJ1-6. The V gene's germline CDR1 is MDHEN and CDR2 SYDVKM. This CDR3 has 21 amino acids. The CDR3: CASRNRLIEKSVTGYDSPLHF.

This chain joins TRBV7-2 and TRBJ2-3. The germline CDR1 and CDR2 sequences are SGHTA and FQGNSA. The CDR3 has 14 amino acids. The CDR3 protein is CASSLLVGTDTQYF.

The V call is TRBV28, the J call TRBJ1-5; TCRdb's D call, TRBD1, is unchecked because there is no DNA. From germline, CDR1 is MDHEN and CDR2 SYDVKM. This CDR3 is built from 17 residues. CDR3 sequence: CASSLSAGGISNQPQHF.